This is a list of T cell receptor beta chains from one sample in a study of T cell changes during pregnancy in multiple sclerosis. Libraries were prepared by immunoSEQ multiplex PCR; TCRdb keeps only in-frame clonotypes and omits some of them. The data contain fewer than 60,000 clones, about nine tenths of them seen just once; the ten biggest clones take up 10% to 13%. The sample here was CD8+ T cells from peripheral blood mononuclear cells, taken after pregnancy. Every receptor here comes from a female donor with multiple sclerosis, enrolled in a pregnancy study. Both conserved end residues are part of each CDR3. D genes are given only for firm matches.

TRBJ1-1 TRBV7-2 TRBD1 CASSLVGQGANTEAFF TGTGCCAGCAGCTTAGTGGGACAGGGGGCAAATACTGAAGCTTTCTTT
TRBJ2-7 TRBV6-1 TRBD1 CASSEAHRGPHYEQYF TGTGCCAGCAGTGAAGCGCACAGGGGGCCTCACTACGAGCAGTACTTC
TRBJ2-7 TRBV30 NA CAWSVGPSPTATLVSYEQYF TGTGCCTGGAGTGTAGGACCCTCACCGACAGCCACCCTCGTCTCCTACGAGCAGTACTTC
TRBJ1-1 TRBV19 TRBD1 CASSWTGSMNTEAFF TGTGCCAGTAGTTGGACAGGGTCCATGAACACTGAAGCTTTCTTT
TRBJ1-5 TRBV19 TRBD1 CASTPWDRGDNQPQHF TGTGCCAGTACCCCCTGGGACAGGGGAGACAATCAGCCCCAGCATTTT
TRBJ1-1 TRBV7-3 TRBD1 CASSLTGQGNTEAFF TGTGCCAGCAGCTTAACGGGACAGGGGAACACTGAAGCTTTCTTT
TRBJ1-6 TRBV4-1 TRBD1 CASSQTQGAVSPLHF TGCGCCAGCAGCCAGACACAGGGGGCGGTTTCACCCCTCCACTTT